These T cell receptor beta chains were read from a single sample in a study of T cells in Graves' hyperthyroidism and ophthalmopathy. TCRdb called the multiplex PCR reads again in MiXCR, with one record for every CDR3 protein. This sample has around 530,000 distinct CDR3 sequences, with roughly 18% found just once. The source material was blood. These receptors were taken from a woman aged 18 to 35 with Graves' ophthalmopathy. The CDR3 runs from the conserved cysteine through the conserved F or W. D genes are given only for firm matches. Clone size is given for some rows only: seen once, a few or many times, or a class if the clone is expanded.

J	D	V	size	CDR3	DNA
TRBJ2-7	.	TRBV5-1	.	CASSLEEGLSYEQYF	TGCGCCAGCAGCTTGGAGGAAGGGCTCTCCTACGAGCAGTACTTC
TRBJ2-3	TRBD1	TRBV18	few	CASSPKQGTDTQYF	TGTGCCAGCTCACCAAAACAGGGGACAGATACGCAGTATTTT
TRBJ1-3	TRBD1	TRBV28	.	CASFRGPPGNTIYF	TGTGCCAGTTTCAGGGGGCCCCCTGGAAACACCATATATTTT
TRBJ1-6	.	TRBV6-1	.	CASSEAAEGGSPLHF	TGTGCCAGCAGTGAGGCGGCGGAAGGGGGTTCACCCCTCCACTTT
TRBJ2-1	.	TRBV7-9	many	CASSLTGLDEQFF	TGTGCCAGCAGCCTAACGGGACTCGATGAGCAGTTCTTC
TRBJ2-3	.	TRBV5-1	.	CASSLVLWDTQYF	TGCGCCAGCAGCTTGGTTTTATGGGATACGCAGTATTTT
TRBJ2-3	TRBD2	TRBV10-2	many	CASSGLAGGLIDTQYF	TGCGCCAGCAGTGGCCTAGCGGGGGGGCTGATAGATACGCAGTATTTT
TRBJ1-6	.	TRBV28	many	CASTGLERPLHF	TGTGCCAGCACGGGACTTGAGAGACCCCTCCACTTT
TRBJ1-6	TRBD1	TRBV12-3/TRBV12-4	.	CASRRDSLSSYNSPLHF	TGTGCCAGCAGGCGGGACAGCCTGTCATCCTATAATTCACCTCTCCACTTT
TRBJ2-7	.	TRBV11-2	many	CASSSQQGKKQYF	TGTGCCAGCAGCTCGCAACAGGGTAAGAAGCAGTACTTC
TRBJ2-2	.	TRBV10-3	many	CAIRQAGGELFF	TGTGCCATCAGGCAGGCGGGCGGGGAGCTGTTTTTT
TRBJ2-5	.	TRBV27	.	CASSQRDGGWETQYF	TGTGCCAGCAGCCAACGCGATGGGGGCTGGGAGACCCAGTACTTC
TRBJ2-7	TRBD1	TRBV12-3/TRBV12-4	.	CASRRTGPSEQYF	TGTGCCAGCAGGAGGACAGGTCCGTCCGAGCAGTACTTC
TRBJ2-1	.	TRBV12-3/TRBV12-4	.	CASSLVREQFF	TGTGCCAGCAGTTTGGTCCGAGAGCAGTTCTTC
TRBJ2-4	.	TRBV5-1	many	CASSLATREDQNIQYF	TGCGCCAGCAGCTTGGCAACTAGAGAGGACCAAAACATTCAGTACTTC
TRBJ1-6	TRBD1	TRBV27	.	CASSLLPGGSYNSPLHF	TGTGCCAGCAGTTTACTCCCAGGGGGCTCCTATAATTCACCCCTCCACTTT
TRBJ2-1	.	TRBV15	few	CATSRDGVEGNEQFF	TGTGCCACCAGCAGAGATGGGGTGGAGGGGAATGAGCAGTTCTTC
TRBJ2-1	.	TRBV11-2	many	CASSSAGGGNVYNEQFF	TGTGCCAGCAGCTCCGCAGGCGGCGGGAATGTCTACAATGAGCAGTTCTTC
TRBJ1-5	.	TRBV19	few	CASSGAPQPQHF	TGTGCCAGTAGTGGAGCTCCTCAGCCCCAGCATTTT
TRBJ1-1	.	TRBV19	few	CASSPGGEVNTEAFF	TGTGCCAGTAGTCCAGGCGGGGAAGTGAACACTGAAGCTTTCTTT
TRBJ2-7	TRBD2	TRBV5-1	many	CASSLAEAGAYEQYF	TGCGCCAGCAGCTTGGCCGAAGCGGGAGCCTACGAGCAGTACTTC
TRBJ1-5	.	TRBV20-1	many	CSARERWSIGQPQHF	TGCAGTGCTAGAGAGCGGTGGAGTATCGGTCAGCCCCAGCATTTT
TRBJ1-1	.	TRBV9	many	CASSVGGAPNTEAFF	TGTGCCAGCAGCGTAGGGGGGGCGCCGAACACTGAAGCTTTCTTT
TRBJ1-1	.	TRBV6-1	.	CASSDEGGVTEAFF	TGTGCCAGCAGTGACGAGGGGGGGGTTACTGAAGCTTTCTTT
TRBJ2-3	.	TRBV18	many	CASSKDRIDTQYF	TGTGCCAGCTCAAAGGACAGAATAGATACGCAGTATTTT
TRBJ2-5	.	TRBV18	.	CASSPRGMETQYF	TGTGCCAGCTCACCACGCGGGATGGAGACCCAGTACTTC
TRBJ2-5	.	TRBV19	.	CASSMEETQYF	TGTGCCAGTAGTATGGAAGAGACCCAGTACTTC
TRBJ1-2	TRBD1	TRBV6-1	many	CASSRTGNGYTF	TGTGCCAGCAGTCGGACAGGGAATGGCTACACCTTC
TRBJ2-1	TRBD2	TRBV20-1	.	CSAVPGTSGRNEQFF	TGCAGTGCGGTACCGGGGACTAGCGGGAGAAATGAGCAGTTCTTC
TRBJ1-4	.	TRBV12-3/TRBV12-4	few	CASSQSGGKLFF	TGTGCCAGCAGTCAGAGCGGGGGGAAACTGTTTTTT
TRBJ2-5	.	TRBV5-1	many	CASSLAAREETQYF	TGCGCCAGCAGCTTGGCCGCCAGGGAGGAGACCCAGTACTTC
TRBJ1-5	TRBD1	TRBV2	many	CASSERTGGYQPQHF	TGTGCCAGCAGTGAAAGAACAGGGGGTTATCAGCCCCAGCATTTT
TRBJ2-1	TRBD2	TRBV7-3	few	CASSVLAGEDEQFF	TGTGCCAGCAGCGTCCTAGCGGGAGAGGATGAGCAGTTCTTC
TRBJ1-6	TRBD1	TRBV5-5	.	CASSPTGFGNSPLHF	TGTGCCAGCAGCCCGACAGGGTTCGGTAATTCACCCCTCCACTTT
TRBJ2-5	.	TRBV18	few	CASSPPQGTETQYF	TGTGCCAGCTCACCACCGCAGGGGACGGAGACCCAGTACTTC
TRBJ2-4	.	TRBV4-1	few	CASSQDPPATTLLAKNIQYF	TGCGCCAGCAGCCAAGATCCCCCAGCCACTACCTTATTAGCCAAAAACATTCAGTACTTC
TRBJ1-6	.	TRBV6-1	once	CASSEGNGPPLHF	TGTGCCAGCAGTGAAGGGAACGGACCACCCCTCCACTTT
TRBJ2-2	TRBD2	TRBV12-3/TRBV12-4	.	CASSKGLANTGELFF	TGTGCCAGCAGTAAAGGACTAGCCAACACCGGGGAGCTGTTTTTT
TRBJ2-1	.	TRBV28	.	CASSERGLSSYNEQFF	TGTGCCAGCAGCGAACGGGGCCTTAGCTCCTACAATGAGCAGTTCTTC
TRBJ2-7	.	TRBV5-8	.	CASSLGQRIYEQYF	TGTGCCAGCAGCTTAGGACAGAGAATCTACGAGCAGTACTTC
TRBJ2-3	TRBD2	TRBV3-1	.	CASSQDLLAGGPKDTQYF	TGTGCCAGCAGCCAAGATCTTCTAGCGGGAGGGCCGAAGGATACGCAGTATTTT
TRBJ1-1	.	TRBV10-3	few	CAISESWGGKAFF	TGTGCCATCAGTGAGTCGTGGGGCGGGAAAGCTTTCTTT
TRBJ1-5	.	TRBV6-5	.	CASSYSISGEPQHF	TGTGCCAGCAGTTACTCGATATCAGGGGAGCCCCAGCATTTT
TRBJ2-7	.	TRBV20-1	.	CSARLGTNTYEQYF	TGCAGTGCCCGACTCGGGACAAATACCTACGAGCAGTACTTC
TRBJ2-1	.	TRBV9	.	CASSVGVGAWDGQFF	TGTGCCAGCAGCGTAGGAGTCGGGGCCTGGGATGGGCAGTTCTTC
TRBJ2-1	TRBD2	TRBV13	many	CASSDGTSGRLGNEQFF	TGTGCCAGCAGCGACGGGACTAGCGGGAGATTAGGGAATGAGCAGTTCTTC
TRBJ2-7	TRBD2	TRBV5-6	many	CASSLVGTSDYEQYF	TGTGCCAGCAGCTTGGTAGGGACTAGCGATTACGAGCAGTACTTC
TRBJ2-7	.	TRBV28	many	CASSSGALSEQYF	TGTGCCAGCAGTTCGGGTGCCCTAAGCGAGCAGTACTTC
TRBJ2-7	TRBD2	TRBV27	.	CASSLRLADIYEQYF	TGTGCCAGCAGTCTAAGACTAGCGGATATATACGAGCAGTACTTC
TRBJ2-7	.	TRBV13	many	CASRPESGVGYEQYF	TGTGCCAGCCGTCCTGAATCGGGAGTAGGGTACGAGCAGTACTTC
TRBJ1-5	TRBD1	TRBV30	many	CAWSKGQGANKPQHF	TGTGCCTGGAGTAAGGGACAGGGGGCGAACAAGCCCCAGCATTTT
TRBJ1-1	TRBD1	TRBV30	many	CAWSSTVGTGWGNTEAFF	TGTGCCTGGAGCAGTACTGTCGGGACAGGGTGGGGGAACACTGAAGCTTTCTTT